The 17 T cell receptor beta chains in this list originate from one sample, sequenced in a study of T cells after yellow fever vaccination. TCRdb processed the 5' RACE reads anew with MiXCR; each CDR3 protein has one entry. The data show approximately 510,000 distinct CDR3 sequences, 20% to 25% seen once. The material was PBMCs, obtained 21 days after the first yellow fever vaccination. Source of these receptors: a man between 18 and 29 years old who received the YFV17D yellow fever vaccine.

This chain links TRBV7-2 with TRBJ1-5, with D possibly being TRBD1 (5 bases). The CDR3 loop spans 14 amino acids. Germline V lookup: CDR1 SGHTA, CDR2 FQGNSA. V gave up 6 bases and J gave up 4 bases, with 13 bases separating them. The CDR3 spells CASRPAGRNQPQHF. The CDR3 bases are TGTGCCAGCAGACCAGCAGGGAGGAATCAGCCCCAGCATTTT.

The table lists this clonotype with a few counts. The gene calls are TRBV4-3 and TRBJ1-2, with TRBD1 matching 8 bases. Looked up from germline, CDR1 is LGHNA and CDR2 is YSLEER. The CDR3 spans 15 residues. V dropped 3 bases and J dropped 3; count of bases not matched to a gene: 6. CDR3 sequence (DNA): TGCGCCAGCAGCCACCCGGGACAGGAAGACTATGGCTACACCTTC. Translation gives CASSHPGQEDYGYTF.

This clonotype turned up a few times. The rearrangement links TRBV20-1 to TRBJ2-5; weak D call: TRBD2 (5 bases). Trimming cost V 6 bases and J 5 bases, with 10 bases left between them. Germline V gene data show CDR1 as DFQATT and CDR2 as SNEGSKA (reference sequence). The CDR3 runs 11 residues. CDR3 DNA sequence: TGCAGTGCCACACTAGGGGAGACCCAGTACTTC. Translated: CSATLGETQYF.

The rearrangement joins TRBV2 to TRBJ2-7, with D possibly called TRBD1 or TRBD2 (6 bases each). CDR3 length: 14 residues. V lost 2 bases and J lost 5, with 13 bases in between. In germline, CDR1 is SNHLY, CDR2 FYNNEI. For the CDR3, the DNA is TGTGCCAGCAGTGAAAGTGGGGGGCGGAACGAGCAGTACTTC. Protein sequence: CASSESGGRNEQYF.

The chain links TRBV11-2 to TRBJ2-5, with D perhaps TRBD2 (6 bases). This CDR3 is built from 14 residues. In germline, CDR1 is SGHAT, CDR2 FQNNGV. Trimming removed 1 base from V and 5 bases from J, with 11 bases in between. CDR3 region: CASSLALAIETQYF. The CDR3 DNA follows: TGTGCCAGCAGCTTAGCGCTAGCGATCGAGACCCAGTACTTC.

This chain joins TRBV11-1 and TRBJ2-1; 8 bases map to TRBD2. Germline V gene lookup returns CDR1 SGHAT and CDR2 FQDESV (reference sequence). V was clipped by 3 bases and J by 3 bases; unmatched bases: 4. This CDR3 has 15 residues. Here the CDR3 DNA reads TGTGCCAGCAGCTTCGGGGGGGACTACTACAATGAGCAGTTCTTC. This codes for CASSFGGDYYNEQFF.

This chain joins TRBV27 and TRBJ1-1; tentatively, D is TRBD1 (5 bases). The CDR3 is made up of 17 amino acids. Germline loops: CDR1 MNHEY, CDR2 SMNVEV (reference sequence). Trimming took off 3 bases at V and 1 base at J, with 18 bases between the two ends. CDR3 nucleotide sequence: TGTGCCAGCAGTTTTTTCTCAGGGTTCGGTAAGAACACTGAAGCTTTCTTT. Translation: CASSFFSGFGKNTEAFF.

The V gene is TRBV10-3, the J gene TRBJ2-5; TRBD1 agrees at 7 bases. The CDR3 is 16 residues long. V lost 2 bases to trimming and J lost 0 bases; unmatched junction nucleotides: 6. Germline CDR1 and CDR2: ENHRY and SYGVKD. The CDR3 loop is CAISERGLEYQETQYF. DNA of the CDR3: TGTGCCATCAGTGAGAGGGGGCTAGAGTACCAAGAGACCCAGTACTTC.

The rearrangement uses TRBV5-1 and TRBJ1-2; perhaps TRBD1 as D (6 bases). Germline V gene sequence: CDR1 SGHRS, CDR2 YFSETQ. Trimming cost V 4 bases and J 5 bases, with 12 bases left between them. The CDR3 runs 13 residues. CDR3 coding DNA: TGCGCCAGCAGCCTCGGGACACCTTATGGCTACACCTTC. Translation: CASSLGTPYGYTF.

CDR3 nucleotides: TGTGCCAGCAGCCAAGACCCTCCCTCGGGGGCCGATTCACCCCTCCACTTT. Translation gives CASSQDPPSGADSPLHF. V and J are TRBV4-2 and TRBJ1-6, with D perhaps TRBD1 (6 bases). This CDR3 contains 17 residues. The V gene lost 0 bases and the J gene lost 8 bases, with 17 bases spanning the gap. Germline-derived CDR1 and CDR2 are LGHNA and YNFKEQ.

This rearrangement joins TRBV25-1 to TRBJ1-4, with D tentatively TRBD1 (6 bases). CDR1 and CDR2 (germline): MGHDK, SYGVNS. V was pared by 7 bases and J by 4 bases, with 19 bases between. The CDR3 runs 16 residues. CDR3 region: CASNPSEGGFNEKLFF. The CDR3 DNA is TGTGCCAGCAATCCCTCTGAGGGGGGTTTTAATGAAAAACTGTTTTTT. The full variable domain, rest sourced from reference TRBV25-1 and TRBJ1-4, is EADIYQTPRYLVIGTGKKITLECSQTMGHDKMYWYQQDPGMELHLIHYSYGVNSTEKGDLSSESTVSRIRTEHFPLTLESARPSHTSQYLCASNPSEGGFNEKLFFGSGTQLSVL.

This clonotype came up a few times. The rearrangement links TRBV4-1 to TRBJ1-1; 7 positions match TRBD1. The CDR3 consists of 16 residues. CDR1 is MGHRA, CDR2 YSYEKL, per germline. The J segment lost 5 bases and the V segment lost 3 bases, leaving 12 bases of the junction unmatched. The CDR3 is CASSHPFRDRKTEAFF. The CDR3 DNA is TGCGCCAGCAGCCATCCTTTCCGGGACAGAAAAACTGAAGCTTTCTTT.

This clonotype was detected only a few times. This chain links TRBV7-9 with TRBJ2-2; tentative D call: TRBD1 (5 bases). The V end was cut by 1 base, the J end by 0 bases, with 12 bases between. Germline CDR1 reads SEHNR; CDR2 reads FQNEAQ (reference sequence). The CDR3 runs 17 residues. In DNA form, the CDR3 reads TGTGCCAGCAGCTTAGTTGTGCGGACATCGAACACCGGGGAGCTGTTTTTT. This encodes CASSLVVRTSNTGELFF.

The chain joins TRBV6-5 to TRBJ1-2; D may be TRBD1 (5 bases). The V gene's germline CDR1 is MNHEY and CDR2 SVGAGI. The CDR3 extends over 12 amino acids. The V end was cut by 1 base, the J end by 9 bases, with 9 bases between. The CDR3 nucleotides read TGTGCCAGCAGTTACTTTCAGGGTAGCTACACCTTC. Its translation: CASSYFQGSYTF.

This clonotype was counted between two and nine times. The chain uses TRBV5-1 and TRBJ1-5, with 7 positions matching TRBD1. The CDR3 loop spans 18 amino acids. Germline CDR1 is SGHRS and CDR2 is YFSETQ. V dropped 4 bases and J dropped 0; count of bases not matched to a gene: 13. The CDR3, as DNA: TGCGCCAGCAGCAGAGGTCCCTCAGGGGGGAATAGCAATCAGCCCCAGCATTTT. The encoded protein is CASSRGPSGGNSNQPQHF.

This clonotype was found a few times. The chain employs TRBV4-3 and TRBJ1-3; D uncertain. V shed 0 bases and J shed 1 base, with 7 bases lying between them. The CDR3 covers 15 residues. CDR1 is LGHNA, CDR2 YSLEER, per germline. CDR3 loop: CASSQDAVSGNTIYF. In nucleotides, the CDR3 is TGCGCCAGCAGCCAAGATGCTGTTTCTGGAAACACCATATATTTT.

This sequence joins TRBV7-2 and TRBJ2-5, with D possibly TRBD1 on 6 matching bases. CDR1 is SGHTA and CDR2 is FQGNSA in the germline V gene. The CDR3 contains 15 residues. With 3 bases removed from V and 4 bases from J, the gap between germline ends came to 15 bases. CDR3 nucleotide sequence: TGTGCCAGCAGCTTTCAGGGGATCGGAGGAGAGACCCAGTACTTC. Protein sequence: CASSFQGIGGETQYF.